A single sample gave rise to the 5 T cell receptor beta chains below, sequenced in a study of blood T cell repertoires in COVID-19. Clones were sequenced by immunoSEQ multiplex PCR, and TCRdb holds only the in-frame ones, with some missing. The data hold some 87,000 clones, with approximately 75% observed a single time. Sequencing was performed on peripheral blood. The receptors stem from a human donor in a cohort sampled during active COVID-19.

The chain carries TRBV28 and TRBJ1-1; D gene uncertain. The germline V gene encodes CDR1 MDHEN and CDR2 SYDVKM. The CDR3 spans 13 residues. Trimming cost V 1 base and J 0 bases, with 3 bases left between them. The CDR3 loop is CASSLSVNTEAFF. The CDR3 bases are TGTGCCAGCAGTTTATCAGTGAACACTGAAGCTTTCTTT.

This chain links TRBV9 with TRBJ1-6; the match to TRBD1 covers 10 bases. Germline V gene data show CDR1 as SGDLS and CDR2 as YYNGEE. The V gene end was trimmed by 4 bases and the J gene end by 8 bases; junction bases not matched to a gene: 6. The CDR3 length is 15 residues. The CDR3 bases are TGTGCCAGCAGCCCCGGGACAGGGGAGGATTCACCCCTCCACTTT. Protein: CASSPGTGEDSPLHF.

This clone has a single count. The chain is built from TRBV28 and TRBJ2-1; TRBD2 agrees at 12 bases. Germline V gives CDR1 MDHEN, CDR2 SYDVKM. This CDR3 contains 15 residues. The V segment lost 6 bases and the J segment 4 bases; nucleotides outside the gene matches: 4. CDR3: CASRTSGGRYNEQFF. The DNA of the CDR3 is TGTGCCAGCAGGACTAGCGGGGGAAGGTACAATGAGCAGTTCTTC. The full variable domain, rest sourced from reference TRBV28 and TRBJ2-1, is DVKVTQSSRYLVKRTGEKVFLECVQDMDHENMFWYRQDPGLGLRLIYFSYDVKMKEKGDIPEGYSVSREKKERFSLILESASTNQTSMYLCASRTSGGRYNEQFFGPGTRLTVL.

The V gene is TRBV11-3, the J gene TRBJ2-2; TRBD1 might be the D (6 bases). CDR1 and CDR2 from the germline V gene are SGHNT and YENEEA. The ends were cut back, 1 base at V and 0 bases at J, with 9 bases in the middle. This CDR3 is built from 16 residues. The CDR3 bases are TGTGCCAGCAGCTTAGTGACAGGTTCGAACACCGGGGAGCTGTTTTTT. As protein: CASSLVTGSNTGELFF.

The chain joins TRBV3-1 (or the pseudogene TRBV3-2) to TRBJ1-4; the match to TRBD1 covers 7 bases. The CDR3 extends over 14 amino acids. Trimming at V came to 3 bases and at J to 4 bases, leaving 2 bases not matched to a gene. The V gene's germline CDR1 is LGHDT and CDR2 YNNKEL (reference sequence). CDR3 loop: CASSQAGGNEKLFF. CDR3 nucleotides: TGTGCCAGCAGCCAGGCAGGGGGTAATGAAAAACTGTTTTTT.